Sequencing of this TCR beta chain was carried out in a study of PD-1 blockade in mismatch repair-deficient tumors. Study overall: Enrolled about 2012-2016, patients had progressing, pretreated mismatch repair-deficient cancers of 12 to 13 types.

Germline assignment: CDR1 SGHNT and CDR2 YYREEE (reference sequence). V lost 4 bases and J lost 6; bases outside the gene matches: 7. This CDR3 comprises 15 residues. All patients were mismatch repair deficient, assessed by either PCR or immunohistochemistry. The TCR-sequenced patients were a few responders to pembrolizumab. Assay used: immunoSEQ multiplex PCR; TCRdb lists only in-frame clones, some missing. The sample lists 100,000 or so clones; approximately 80% were seen once. The chain employs TRBV5-4 and TRBJ1-4, with TRBD1 matching 9 bases. This specimen consisted of peripheral blood, obtained roughly eight months after starting pembrolizumab. The clonotype was recovered from an adult with mismatch repair-deficient cancer. Here the CDR3 reads CASSSWDRDHEKLFF. The DNA of the CDR3 is TGTGCCAGCAGCAGCTGGGACAGGGATCATGAAAAACTGTTTTTT.